Sequencing of this TCR beta chain was carried out in a study of tissue T cells after allogeneic stem cell transplantation. Regarding the study as a whole: Motif-based clustering found tissue-specific repertoire signatures shared across patients, though few clones were shared. Tissue-detected TCR repertoire was only partly captured by blood and spleen T cells.

This CDR3 comprises 14 residues. The V end was cut by 2 bases, the J end by 5 bases, with 9 bases between. Germline CDR1 reads NSQYPW; CDR2 reads LRSPGD (reference sequence). On this clone: Its antigen is undetermined. Gene names and germline refer to mouse. From the germline J gene comes the end of the CDR3, since the read stops 1 residue before it.

Time point described: mouse harvest day 14 after allogeneic transplant. Each mouse received 10^7 T-cell-depleted marrow cells plus 10^6 splenic CD5+ T cells by tail vein. Mice had MHC-mismatched B6 into BALB/c GVHD, sampled day 7 or 14. Assay: immunoSEQ multiplex PCR; the TCRdb copy retains only in-frame clones and omits some. The table shows some 4,600 clones, with 35% to 50% occurring only once. The J gene is TRBJ1-4, the V gene TRBV1; D not certain. This TCR was recovered from a female BALB/c mouse given C57BL/6 T cells with graft-versus-host disease after an allogeneic hematopoietic cell transplant. Sequenced: gut tissue. This chain's CDR3 is CTCSARTANERLFF. CDR3 bases read: TGCACCTGCAGTGCACGTACAGCTAACGAAAGATTATTT.